Shown below are 2 T cell receptor beta chains from a single sample sequenced in a study of T cells in localized non-small cell lung cancer (dated by TCRdb to about 2020). The method behind the library was the immunoSEQ multiplex PCR assay. TCRdb holds this immuneACCESS table with in-frame rearrangements only. Some clones are missing; in checked studies, unresolved V genes explain under half, and the rest has no known cause. The sample yields 20,000 to 25,000 clones; about 89% were counted once. The ten biggest clones cover roughly a fifth of the sample. Sequencing used peripheral blood, obtained before any cancer treatment. Every receptor here comes from a man between 40 and 70 years old with stage I squamous cell lung carcinoma.

The chain links TRBV2 to TRBJ1-3, with D hard to call. This CDR3 has 16 residues. V gave up 4 bases and J gave up 2 bases, with 15 bases separating them. Germline-derived CDR1 and CDR2 are SNHLY and FYNNEI. In nucleotides, the CDR3 is TGTGCCAGCAGTGGGGAGCTCCCAGGCACTGGAAACACCATATATTTT. It codes for CASSGELPGTGNTIYF.

The J gene is TRBJ1-1, the V gene TRBV4-1, with a weak D call TRBD1 (6 bases). Per germline, CDR1 MGHRA and CDR2 YSYEKL. The germline V and J ends were trimmed by 0 bases and 6 bases, with 17 bases remaining between them. CDR3 length: 16 residues. The CDR3 nucleotides read TGCGCCAGCAGCCAAGATCAGGTGTCAGGGGAGGCTGAAGCTTTCTTT. This translates into CASSQDQVSGEAEAFF.